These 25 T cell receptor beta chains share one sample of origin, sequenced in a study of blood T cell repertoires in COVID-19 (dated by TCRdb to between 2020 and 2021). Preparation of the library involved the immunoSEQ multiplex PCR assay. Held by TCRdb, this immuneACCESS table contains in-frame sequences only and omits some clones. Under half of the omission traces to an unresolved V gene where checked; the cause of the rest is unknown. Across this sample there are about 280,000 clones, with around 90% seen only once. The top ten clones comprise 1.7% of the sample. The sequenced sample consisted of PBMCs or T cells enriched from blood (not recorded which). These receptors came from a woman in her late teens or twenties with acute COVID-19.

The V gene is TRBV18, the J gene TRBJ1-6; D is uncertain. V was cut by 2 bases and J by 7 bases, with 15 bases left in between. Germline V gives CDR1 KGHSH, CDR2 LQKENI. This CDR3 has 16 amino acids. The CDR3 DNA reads TGTGCCAGCTCACCAACCGGGAAAACACAGAATTCACCCCTCCACTTT. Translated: CASSPTGKTQNSPLHF.

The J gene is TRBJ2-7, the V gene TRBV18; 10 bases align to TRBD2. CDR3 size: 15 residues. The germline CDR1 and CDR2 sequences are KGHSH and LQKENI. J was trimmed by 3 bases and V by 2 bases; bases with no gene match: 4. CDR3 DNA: TGTGCCAGCTCACCAGTTCCTAGCGGGGGCTACGAGCAGTACTTC. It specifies CASSPVPSGGYEQYF.

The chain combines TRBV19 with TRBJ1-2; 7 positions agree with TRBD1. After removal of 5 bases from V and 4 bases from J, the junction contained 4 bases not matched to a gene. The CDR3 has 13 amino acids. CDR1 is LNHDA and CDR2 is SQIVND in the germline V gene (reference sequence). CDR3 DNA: TGTGCCAGTAGTGGAGACAGGGTCTATGGCTACACCTTC. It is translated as CASSGDRVYGYTF.

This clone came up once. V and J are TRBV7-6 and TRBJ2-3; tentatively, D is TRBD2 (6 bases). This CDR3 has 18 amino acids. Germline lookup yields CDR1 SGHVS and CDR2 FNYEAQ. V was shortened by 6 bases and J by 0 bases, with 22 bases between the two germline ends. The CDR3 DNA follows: TGTGCCAGCAGTTTGGGCGGGACTTTTGGAAGAAGCACAGATACGCAGTATTTT. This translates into CASSLGGTFGRSTDTQYF.

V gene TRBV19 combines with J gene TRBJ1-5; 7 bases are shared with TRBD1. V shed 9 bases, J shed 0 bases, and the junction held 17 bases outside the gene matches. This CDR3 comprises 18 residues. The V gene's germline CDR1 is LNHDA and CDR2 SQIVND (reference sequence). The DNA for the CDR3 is TGTGCCAGCAGACGTATCGCGTCGACAGGGTATAGCAATCAGCCCCAGCATTTT. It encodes CASRRIASTGYSNQPQHF.

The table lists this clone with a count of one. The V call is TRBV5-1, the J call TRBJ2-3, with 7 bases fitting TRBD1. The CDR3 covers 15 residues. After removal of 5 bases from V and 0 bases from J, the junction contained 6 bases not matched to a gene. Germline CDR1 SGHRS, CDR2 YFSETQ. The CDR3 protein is CASRNRGLSTDTQYF. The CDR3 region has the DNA TGCGCCAGCAGGAACAGGGGTTTAAGCACAGATACGCAGTATTTT.

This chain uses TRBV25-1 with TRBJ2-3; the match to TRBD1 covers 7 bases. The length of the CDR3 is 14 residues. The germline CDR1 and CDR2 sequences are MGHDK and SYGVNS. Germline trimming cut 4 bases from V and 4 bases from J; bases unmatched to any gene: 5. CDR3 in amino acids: CASSASTGPDTQYF. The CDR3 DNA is TGTGCCAGCAGTGCGTCGACAGGGCCAGATACGCAGTATTTT.

CDR3 amino acids: CASSGQVTGVYRQETQYF. The CDR3 bases are TGTGCCAGCAGCGGCCAGGTGACAGGAGTCTATCGCCAAGAGACCCAGTACTTC. V usage is TRBV7-2 and J usage is TRBJ2-5; possibly TRBD1 for D (6 bases). Germline lookup yields CDR1 SGHTA and CDR2 FQGNSA. Trimming removed 5 bases from V and 1 base from J, with 23 bases in between. The CDR3 contains 18 residues.

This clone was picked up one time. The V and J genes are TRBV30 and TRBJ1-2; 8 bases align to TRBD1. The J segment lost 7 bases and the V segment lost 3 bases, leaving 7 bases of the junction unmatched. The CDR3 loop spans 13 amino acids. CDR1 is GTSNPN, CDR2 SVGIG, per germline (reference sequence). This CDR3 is CAWRGPGGRGYTF. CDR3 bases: TGTGCCTGGAGAGGGCCAGGGGGCCGTGGCTACACCTTC.

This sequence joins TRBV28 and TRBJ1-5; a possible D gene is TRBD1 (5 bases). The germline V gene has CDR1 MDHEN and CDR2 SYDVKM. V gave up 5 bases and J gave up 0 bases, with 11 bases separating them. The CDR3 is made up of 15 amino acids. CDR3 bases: TGTGCCAGCAGTGCGGGGGAAAGTAGCAATCAGCCCCAGCATTTT. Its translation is CASSAGESSNQPQHF.

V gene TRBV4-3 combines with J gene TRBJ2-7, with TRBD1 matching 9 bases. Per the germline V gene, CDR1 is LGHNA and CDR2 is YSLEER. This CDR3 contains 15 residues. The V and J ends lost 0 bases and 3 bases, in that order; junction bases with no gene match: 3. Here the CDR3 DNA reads TGCGCCAGCAGCCAAGATAGGGACAGGGTCTACGAGCAGTACTTC. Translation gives CASSQDRDRVYEQYF.

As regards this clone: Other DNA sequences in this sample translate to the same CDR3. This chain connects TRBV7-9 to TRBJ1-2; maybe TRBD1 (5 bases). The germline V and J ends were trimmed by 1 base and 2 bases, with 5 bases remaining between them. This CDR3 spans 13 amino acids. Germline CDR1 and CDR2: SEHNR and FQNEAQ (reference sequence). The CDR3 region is CASSLGQNYGYTF. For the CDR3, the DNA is TGTGCCAGCAGCTTAGGACAGAACTATGGCTACACCTTC.

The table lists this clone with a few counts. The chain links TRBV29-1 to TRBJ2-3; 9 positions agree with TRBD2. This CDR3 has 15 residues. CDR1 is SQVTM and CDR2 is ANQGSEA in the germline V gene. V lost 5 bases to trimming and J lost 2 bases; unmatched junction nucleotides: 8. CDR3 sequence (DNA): TGCAGCGTTCCCAAGACTAGCGGCCTCACAGATACGCAGTATTTT. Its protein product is CSVPKTSGLTDTQYF.

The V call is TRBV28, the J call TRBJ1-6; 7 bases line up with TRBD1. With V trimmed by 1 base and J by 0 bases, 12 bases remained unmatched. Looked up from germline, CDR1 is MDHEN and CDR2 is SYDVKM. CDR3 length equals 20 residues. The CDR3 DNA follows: TGTGCCAGCAGTTTATCCCCGGTCAAAAGACAGGGCTCCTATAATTCACCCCTCCACTTT. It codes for CASSLSPVKRQGSYNSPLHF. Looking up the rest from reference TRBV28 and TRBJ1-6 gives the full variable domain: DVKVTQSSRYLVKRTGEKVFLECVQDMDHENMFWYRQDPGLGLRLIYFSYDVKMKEKGDIPEGYSVSREKKERFSLILESASTNQTSMYLCASSLSPVKRQGSYNSPLHFGNGTRLTVT.

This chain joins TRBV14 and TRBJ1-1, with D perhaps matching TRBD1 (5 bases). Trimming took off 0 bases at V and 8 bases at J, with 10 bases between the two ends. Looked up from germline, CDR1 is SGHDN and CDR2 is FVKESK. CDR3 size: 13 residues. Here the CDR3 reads CASSQDPRAEAFF. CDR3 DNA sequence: TGTGCCAGCAGCCAAGATCCCAGGGCGGAAGCTTTCTTT.

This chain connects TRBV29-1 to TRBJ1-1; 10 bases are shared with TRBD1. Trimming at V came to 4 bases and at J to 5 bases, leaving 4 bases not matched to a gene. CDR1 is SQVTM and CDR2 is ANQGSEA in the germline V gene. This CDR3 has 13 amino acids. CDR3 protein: CSVGGQGYTEAFF. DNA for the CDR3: TGCAGCGTTGGGGGACAGGGGTATACTGAAGCTTTCTTT.

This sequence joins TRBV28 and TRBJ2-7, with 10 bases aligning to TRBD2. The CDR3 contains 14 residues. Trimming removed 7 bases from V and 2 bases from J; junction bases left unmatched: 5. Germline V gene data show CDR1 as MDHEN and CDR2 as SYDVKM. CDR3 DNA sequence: TGTGCCAGCAAGAGAGCGGGAGGGCCCTACGAGCAGTACTTC. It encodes CASKRAGGPYEQYF.

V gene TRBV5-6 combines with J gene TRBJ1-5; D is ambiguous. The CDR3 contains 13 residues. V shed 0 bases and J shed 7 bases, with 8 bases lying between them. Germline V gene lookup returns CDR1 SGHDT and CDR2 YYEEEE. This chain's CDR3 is CASSLGRWQPQHF. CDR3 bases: TGTGCCAGCAGCTTGGGGAGATGGCAGCCCCAGCATTTT.

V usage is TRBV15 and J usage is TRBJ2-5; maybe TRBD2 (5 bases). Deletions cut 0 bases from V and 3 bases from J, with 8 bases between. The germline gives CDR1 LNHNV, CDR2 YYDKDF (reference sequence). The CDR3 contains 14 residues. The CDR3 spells CATSRDLGKETQYF. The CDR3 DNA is TGTGCCACCAGCAGAGATCTCGGGAAAGAGACCCAGTACTTC.

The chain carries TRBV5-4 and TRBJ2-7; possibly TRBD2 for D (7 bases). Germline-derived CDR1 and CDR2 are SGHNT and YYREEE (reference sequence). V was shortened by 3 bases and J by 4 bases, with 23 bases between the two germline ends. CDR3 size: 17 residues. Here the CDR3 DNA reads TGTGCCAGCAGCTCACGCTGGGGGGCTAGCGGAGTGTACGAGCAGTACTTC. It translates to CASSSRWGASGVYEQYF.

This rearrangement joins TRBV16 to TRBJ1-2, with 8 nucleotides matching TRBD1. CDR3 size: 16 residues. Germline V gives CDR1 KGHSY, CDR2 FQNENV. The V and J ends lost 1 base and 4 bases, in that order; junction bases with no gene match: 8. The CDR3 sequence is CASSQFLLGQGYGYTF. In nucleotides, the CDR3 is TGTGCCAGCAGCCAATTTTTGCTAGGACAGGGCTATGGCTACACCTTC.

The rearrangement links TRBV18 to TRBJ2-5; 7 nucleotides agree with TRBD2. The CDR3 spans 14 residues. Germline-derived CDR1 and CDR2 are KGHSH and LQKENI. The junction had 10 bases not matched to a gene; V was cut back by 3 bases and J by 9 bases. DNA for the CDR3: TGTGCCAGCTCACCGGGACTACCCCCTTCGGCCCAGTACTTC. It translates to CASSPGLPPSAQYF.

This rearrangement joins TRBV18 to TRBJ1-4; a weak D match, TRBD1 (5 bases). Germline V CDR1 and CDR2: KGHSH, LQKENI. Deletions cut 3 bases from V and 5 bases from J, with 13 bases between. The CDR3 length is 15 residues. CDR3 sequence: CASSPVQGGNEKLFF. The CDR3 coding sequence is TGTGCCAGCTCACCGGTCCAGGGTGGGAATGAAAAACTGTTTTTT.

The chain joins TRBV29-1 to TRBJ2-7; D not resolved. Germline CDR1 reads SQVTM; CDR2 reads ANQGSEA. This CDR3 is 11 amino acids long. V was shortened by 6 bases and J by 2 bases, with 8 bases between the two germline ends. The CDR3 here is CSVHTAYEQYF. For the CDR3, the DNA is TGCAGCGTACATACAGCCTACGAGCAGTACTTC.

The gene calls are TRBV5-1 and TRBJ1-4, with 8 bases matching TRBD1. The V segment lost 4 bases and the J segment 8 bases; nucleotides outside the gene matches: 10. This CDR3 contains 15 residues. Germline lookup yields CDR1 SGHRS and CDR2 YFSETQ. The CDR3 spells CASSTGQGLGEKLFF. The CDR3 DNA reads TGCGCCAGCAGCACAGGACAGGGTTTGGGCGAAAAACTGTTTTTT.